A selection of T cell receptor beta chains follows, all from one sample in a study of cytomegalovirus exposure and HLA in healthy donors. Clones were read by immunoSEQ multiplex PCR, and TCRdb kept only the in-frame ones, dropping some. The data show hundreds of thousands of clones, with around nine tenths seen just once and about 2.5% held by the top ten. The sequenced sample was PBMCs. The receptors were gathered from a woman aged 18-29 years in good health and CMV-seronegative. The CDR3 runs from the conserved cysteine through the conserved F or W. D genes are given only for firm matches. A row's size may be missing; if present it is once, few, many or a size class.

abundance,d_gene,v_gene,j_gene,CDR3aa,CDR3nt
-,TRBD1,TRBV5-4,TRBJ1-4,CASSQKQGSEKLFF,TGTGCCAGCAGCCAAAAACAGGGGAGTGAAAAACTGTTTTTT
-,-,TRBV15,TRBJ1-2,CATSRDGGQIDGYTF,TGTGCCACCAGCAGAGATGGAGGACAGATCGATGGCTACACCTTC
-,TRBD1,TRBV10-3,TRBJ1-1,CAIRTRQGTNTEAFF,TGTGCCATCAGAACACGACAGGGCACGAACACTGAAGCTTTCTTT
-,-,TRBV5-1,TRBJ1-1,CASSLNQGNTEAFF,TGCGCCAGCAGCTTGAACCAGGGTAACACTGAAGCTTTCTTT
-,-,TRBV5-1,TRBJ1-1,CASSLNIQGINTEAFF,TGCGCCAGCAGCTTAAACATACAGGGCATCAACACTGAAGCTTTCTTT
-,TRBD1,TRBV6-5,TRBJ2-7,CAARDSSTYEQYF,TGTGCCGCCCGGGACAGTAGTACCTACGAGCAGTACTTC
-,-,TRBV5-6,TRBJ2-7,CASSLAPRTYEQYF,TGTGCCAGCAGCTTGGCCCCCAGGACCTACGAGCAGTACTTC
-,TRBD1,TRBV7-9,TRBJ2-7,CASSLEWDSSYEQYF,TGTGCCAGCAGCTTAGAGTGGGACAGCTCCTACGAGCAGTACTTC
-,TRBD2,TRBV2,TRBJ2-5,CASSEGSGGARETQYF,TGTGCCAGCAGTGAAGGTAGCGGGGGGGCCAGAGAGACCCAGTACTTC
-,-,TRBV5-1,TRBJ1-1,CASSPGRTGNTEAFF,TGCGCCAGCAGCCCGGGTCGAACCGGGAACACTGAAGCTTTCTTT
-,TRBD1,TRBV15,TRBJ1-6,CATSRLRQGVYNSPLHF,TGTGCCACCAGCAGACTGCGACAGGGAGTTTATAATTCACCCCTCCACTTT
-,TRBD1,TRBV7-8,TRBJ1-2,CASSAGTGVPSQYGYTF,TGTGCCAGCAGCGCCGGGACAGGGGTTCCCTCACAGTATGGCTACACCTTC
-,-,TRBV5-1,TRBJ1-6,CASRGAVHYNSPLHF,TGCGCCAGCAGGGGGGCGGTCCACTATAATTCACCCCTCCACTTT
-,-,TRBV25-1,TRBJ1-4,CASSADSEKLFF,TGTGCCAGCAGTGCCGACAGCGAAAAACTGTTTTTT
once,TRBD1,TRBV11-3,TRBJ2-3,CASSLRGGPTDTQYF,TGTGCCAGCAGCTTAAGAGGGGGCCCCACAGATACGCAGTATTTT
-,-,TRBV6-5,TRBJ1-5,CASSLQGRNQPQHF,TGTGCCAGCAGTTTACAGGGAAGGAATCAGCCCCAGCATTTT
-,-,TRBV6-6,TRBJ1-5,CASSFDRFGGNQPQHF,TGTGCCAGCAGTTTCGACAGATTTGGGGGCAATCAGCCCCAGCATTTT
-,-,TRBV9,TRBJ1-4,CASSLSGYNEKLFF,TGTGCCAGCAGCCTTAGTGGTTATAACGAAAAACTGTTTTTT
-,TRBD1,TRBV5-4,TRBJ1-1,CASSLGTGGAFF,TGTGCCAGCAGCTTAGGGACAGGAGGAGCTTTCTTT
-,TRBD1,TRBV13,TRBJ1-1,CASSLATGDTEAFF,TGTGCCAGCAGCTTAGCCACAGGGGACACTGAAGCTTTCTTT
once,TRBD2,TRBV12-5,TRBJ2-2,CASGRPASGGTGELFF,TGTGCTAGTGGCCGGCCTGCTAGCGGGGGTACCGGGGAGCTGTTTTTT
once,-,TRBV30,TRBJ1-2,CAWRQAYYGYTF,TGTGCCTGGCGACAGGCTTACTATGGCTACACCTTC
-,-,TRBV18,TRBJ1-2,CASSQRRSRGAGYTF,TGTGCCAGCTCACAAAGACGAAGCAGGGGCGCTGGCTACACCTTC
-,TRBD2,TRBV5-6,TRBJ2-5,CASSTGLAGGLETQYF,TGTGCCAGCAGCACCGGACTAGCGGGGGGGCTGGAGACCCAGTACTTC
-,-,TRBV19,TRBJ2-7,CASSITHSYEQYF,TGTGCCAGTAGTATAACTCATTCCTACGAGCAGTACTTC
-,TRBD2,TRBV4-2,TRBJ2-7,CASSHATSGGPPYEQYF,TGTGCCAGCAGCCATGCAACTAGCGGGGGGCCACCCTACGAGCAGTACTTC
-,-,TRBV7-2,TRBJ2-7,CASSFTYEQYF,TGTGCCAGCAGCTTCACATACGAGCAGTACTTC
-,-,TRBV18,TRBJ2-2,CATPSGNLNTGELFF,TGTGCCACACCCTCCGGGAACCTTAACACCGGGGAGCTGTTTTTT
-,-,TRBV19,TRBJ2-7,CASSMGTEQYF,TGTGCCAGTAGTATGGGCACAGAGCAGTACTTC
-,TRBD2,TRBV5-1,TRBJ2-7,CAAGAGELREQYF,TGCGCCGCTGGGGCGGGGGAACTACGAGAGCAGTACTTC
-,TRBD1,TRBV5-6,TRBJ1-5,CASSLRLTGRSNQPQHF,TGTGCCAGCAGCTTGCGTTTGACAGGGCGTAGCAATCAGCCCCAGCATTTT
-,TRBD1,TRBV5-4,TRBJ1-1,CASSSPPGGNTEAFF,TGTGCCAGCAGCTCCCCCCCAGGGGGGAACACTGAAGCTTTCTTT
-,TRBD1,TRBV5-4,TRBJ1-2,CASSFGQGSTNYGYTF,TGTGCCAGCAGCTTCGGACAGGGGAGTACAAACTATGGCTACACCTTC
-,TRBD2,TRBV6-4,TRBJ2-1,CASSKYGTSGVYNEQFF,TGTGCCAGCAGTAAATACGGGACTAGCGGGGTTTACAATGAGCAGTTCTTC
-,TRBD2,TRBV4-2,TRBJ2-7,CASSQVATSGGLSYEQYF,TGTGCCAGCAGCCAAGTTGCCACTAGCGGGGGCCTCTCCTACGAGCAGTACTTC
-,TRBD1,TRBV18,TRBJ1-5,CASSLSTGGRGGQPQHF,TGTGCCAGCTCGCTAAGTACAGGGGGAAGGGGCGGACAGCCCCAGCATTTT
-,-,TRBV6-5,TRBJ2-6,CASSYSESSGANVLTF,TGTGCCAGCAGTTACTCCGAGAGCTCTGGGGCCAACGTCCTGACTTTC
-,TRBD1,TRBV19,TRBJ2-3,CASSSTFGTGYTDTQYF,TGTGCCAGTAGTTCTACGTTTGGGACAGGATACACAGATACGCAGTATTTT
-,TRBD1,TRBV7-8,TRBJ1-6,CASSLRRKGQGEGPPLHF,TGTGCCAGCAGCCTCCGTAGGAAGGGACAGGGTGAAGGGCCACCCCTCCACTTT
-,-,TRBV4-1,TRBJ1-1,CASSPDQASNTEAFF,TGCGCCAGCAGCCCAGACCAGGCGTCGAACACTGAAGCTTTCTTT
once,TRBD1,TRBV6-4,TRBJ1-3,CASSSTRGSNNTIYF,TGTGCCAGCAGCTCTACCAGGGGGTCGAACAACACCATATATTTT
-,TRBD1,TRBV6-5,TRBJ1-6,CASGTGDNSPLHF,TGTGCCAGCGGTACAGGGGACAATTCACCCCTCCACTTT
-,TRBD1,TRBV19,TRBJ1-2,CASSITGTGGIGGYTF,TGTGCCAGTAGTATAACTGGGACAGGGGGCATTGGGGGCTACACCTTC
-,-,TRBV19,TRBJ1-1,CASSTRGARRNTEAFF,TGTGCCAGTTCCACCCGGGGGGCCCGCCGGAACACTGAAGCTTTCTTT
-,TRBD1,TRBV7-9,TRBJ1-6,CASSLEGTGYPLHF,TGTGCCAGCAGCTTAGAAGGGACAGGGTATCCCCTCCACTTT
-,-,TRBV5-1,TRBJ2-5,CASSLYRPEETQYF,TGCGCCAGCAGCTTATACAGGCCGGAAGAGACCCAGTACTTC
-,TRBD1,TRBV4-2,TRBJ2-1,CASSQENPGTGVFF,TGTGCCAGCAGCCAAGAAAATCCCGGGACAGGGGTGTTCTTC
-,-,TRBV2,TRBJ2-7,CASRMDIYEQYF,TGTGCCAGCAGGATGGACATCTACGAGCAGTACTTC
-,-,TRBV2,TRBJ2-7,CASSVISYEQYF,TGTGCCAGCAGTGTCATCTCCTACGAGCAGTACTTC
-,TRBD1,TRBV6-6,TRBJ2-1,CASSSGQVLNEQFF,TGTGCCAGCAGTAGCGGACAGGTCCTCAATGAGCAGTTCTTC
few,-,TRBV10-3,TRBJ1-1,CATRASGENTEAFF,TGTGCCACCCGTGCGTCGGGCGAGAACACTGAAGCTTTCTTT
-,TRBD1,TRBV11-3,TRBJ1-5,CASTKDREYSNQPQHF,TGTGCCAGCACTAAGGACAGGGAATATAGCAATCAGCCCCAGCATTTT
-,-,TRBV5-8,TRBJ1-5,CASSFETGNQPQHF,TGTGCCAGCAGCTTCGAAACGGGCAATCAGCCCCAGCATTTT
-,-,TRBV9,TRBJ1-4,CASSYLATNEKLFF,TGTGCCAGCAGCTACTTAGCAACTAATGAAAAACTGTTTTTT
once,TRBD2,TRBV18,TRBJ2-5,CASSRGTSGDQETQYF,TGTGCCAGCTCACGCGGGACTAGCGGGGACCAAGAGACCCAGTACTTC
-,TRBD2,TRBV2,TRBJ2-3,CASTRQRGMDTQYF,TGTGCCAGCACCAGACAGCGGGGTATGGATACGCAGTATTTT
-,TRBD1,TRBV5-6,TRBJ1-1,CASSPYRGNMNTEAFF,TGTGCCAGCAGCCCATACAGGGGCAACATGAACACTGAAGCTTTCTTT